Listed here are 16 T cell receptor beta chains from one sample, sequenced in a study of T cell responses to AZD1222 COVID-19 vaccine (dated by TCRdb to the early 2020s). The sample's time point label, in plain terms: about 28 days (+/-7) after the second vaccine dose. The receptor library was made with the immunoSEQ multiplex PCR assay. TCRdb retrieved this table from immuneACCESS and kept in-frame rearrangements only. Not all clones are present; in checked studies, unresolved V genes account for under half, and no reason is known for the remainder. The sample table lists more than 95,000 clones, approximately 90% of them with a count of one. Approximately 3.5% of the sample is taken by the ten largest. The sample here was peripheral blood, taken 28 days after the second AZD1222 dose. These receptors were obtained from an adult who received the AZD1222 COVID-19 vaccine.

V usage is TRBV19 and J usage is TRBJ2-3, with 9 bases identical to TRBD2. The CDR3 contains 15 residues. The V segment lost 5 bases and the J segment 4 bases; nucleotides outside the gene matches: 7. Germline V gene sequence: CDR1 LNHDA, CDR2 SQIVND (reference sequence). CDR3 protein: CASSVFSGRADTQYF. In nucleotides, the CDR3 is TGTGCCAGTAGTGTTTTTAGCGGGAGAGCAGATACGCAGTATTTT.

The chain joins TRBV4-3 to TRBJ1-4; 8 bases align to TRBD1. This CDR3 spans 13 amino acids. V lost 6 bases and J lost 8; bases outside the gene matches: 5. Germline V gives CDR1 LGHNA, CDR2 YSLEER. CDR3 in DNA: TGCGCCAGCAGGGACAGGGTTGACGAAAAACTGTTTTTT. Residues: CASRDRVDEKLFF.

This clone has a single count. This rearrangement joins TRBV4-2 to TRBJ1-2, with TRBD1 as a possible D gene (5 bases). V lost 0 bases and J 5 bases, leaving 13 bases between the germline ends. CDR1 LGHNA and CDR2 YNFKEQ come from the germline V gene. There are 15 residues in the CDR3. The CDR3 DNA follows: TGTGCCAGCAGCCAAGAACTGCCGGACACTTATGGCTACACCTTC. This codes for CASSQELPDTYGYTF.

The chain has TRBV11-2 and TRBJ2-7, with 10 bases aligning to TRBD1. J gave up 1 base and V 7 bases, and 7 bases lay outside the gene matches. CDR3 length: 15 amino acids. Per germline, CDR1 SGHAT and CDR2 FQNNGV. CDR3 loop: CASTRQGAQSYEQYF. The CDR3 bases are TGTGCCAGCACCCGACAGGGGGCCCAGTCCTACGAGCAGTACTTC.

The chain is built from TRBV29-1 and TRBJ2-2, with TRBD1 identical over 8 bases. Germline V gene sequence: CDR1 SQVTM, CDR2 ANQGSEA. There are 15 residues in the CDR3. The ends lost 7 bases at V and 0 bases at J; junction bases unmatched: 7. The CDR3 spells CSAGTGVANTGELFF. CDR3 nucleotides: TGCAGCGCTGGGACAGGAGTTGCGAACACCGGGGAGCTGTTTTTT.

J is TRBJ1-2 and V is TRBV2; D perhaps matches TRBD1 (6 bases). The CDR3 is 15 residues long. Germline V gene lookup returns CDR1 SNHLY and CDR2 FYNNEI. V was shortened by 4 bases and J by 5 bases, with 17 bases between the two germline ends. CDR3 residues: CASSAPRRGKYGYTF. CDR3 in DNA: TGTGCCAGCAGTGCTCCTCGGAGGGGGAAATATGGCTACACCTTC.

The CDR3 is CASSWTGSNQPQHF. CDR3 nucleotides: TGTGCCAGCAGTTGGACAGGGAGCAATCAGCCCCAGCATTTT. J is TRBJ1-5 and V is TRBV28, with TRBD1 matching over 8 bases. After removal of 4 bases from V and 1 base from J, the junction contained 0 bases not matched to a gene. CDR1 is MDHEN, CDR2 SYDVKM, per germline. The CDR3 extends over 14 amino acids.

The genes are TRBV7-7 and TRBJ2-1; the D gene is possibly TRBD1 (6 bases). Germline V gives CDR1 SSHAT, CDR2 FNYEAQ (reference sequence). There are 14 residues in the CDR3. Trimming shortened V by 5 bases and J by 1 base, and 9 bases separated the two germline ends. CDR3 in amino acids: CASSPQGSYNEQFF. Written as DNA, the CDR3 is TGTGCCAGCAGCCCACAGGGTTCCTACAATGAGCAGTTCTTC.

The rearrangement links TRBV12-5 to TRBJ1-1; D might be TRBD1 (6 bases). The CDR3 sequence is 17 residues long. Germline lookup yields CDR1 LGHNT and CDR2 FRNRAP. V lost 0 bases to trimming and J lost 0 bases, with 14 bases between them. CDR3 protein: CASGLVIWTDVNTEAFF. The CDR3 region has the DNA TGTGCTAGTGGTTTGGTAATATGGACAGACGTGAACACTGAAGCTTTCTTT.

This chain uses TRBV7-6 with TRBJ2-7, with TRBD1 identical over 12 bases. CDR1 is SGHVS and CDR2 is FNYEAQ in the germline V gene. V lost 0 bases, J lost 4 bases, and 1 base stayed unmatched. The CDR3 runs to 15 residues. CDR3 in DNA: TGTGCCAGCAGCTTAGCGGGACAGGGGGCTTACGAGCAGTACTTC. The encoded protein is CASSLAGQGAYEQYF. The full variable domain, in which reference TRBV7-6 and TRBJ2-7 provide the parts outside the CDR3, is GAGVSQSPRYKVTKRGQDVALRCDPISGHVSLYWYRQALGQGPEFLTYFNYEAQQDKSGLPNDRFSAERPEGSISTLTIQRTEQRDSAMYRCASSLAGQGAYEQYFGPGTRLTVT.

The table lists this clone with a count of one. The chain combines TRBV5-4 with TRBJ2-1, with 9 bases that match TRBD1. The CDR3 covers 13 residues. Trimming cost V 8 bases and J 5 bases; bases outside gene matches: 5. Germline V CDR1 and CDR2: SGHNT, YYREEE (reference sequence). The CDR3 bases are TGTGCCAGAAAAGACAGGGGGGACAATGAGCAGTTCTTC. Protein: CARKDRGDNEQFF.

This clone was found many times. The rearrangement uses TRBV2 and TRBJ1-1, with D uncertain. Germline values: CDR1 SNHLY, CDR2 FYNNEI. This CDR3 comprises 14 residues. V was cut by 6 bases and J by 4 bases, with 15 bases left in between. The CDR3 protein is CASRSGPLGTEAFF. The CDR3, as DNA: TGTGCCAGCAGATCGGGCCCGCTCGGCACTGAAGCTTTCTTT.

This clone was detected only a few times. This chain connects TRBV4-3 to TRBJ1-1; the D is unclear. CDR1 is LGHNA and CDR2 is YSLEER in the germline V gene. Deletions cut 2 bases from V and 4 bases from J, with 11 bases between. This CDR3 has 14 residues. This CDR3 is CASSQHLETTEAFF. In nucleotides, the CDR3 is TGCGCCAGCAGCCAACACTTGGAGACCACTGAAGCTTTCTTT.

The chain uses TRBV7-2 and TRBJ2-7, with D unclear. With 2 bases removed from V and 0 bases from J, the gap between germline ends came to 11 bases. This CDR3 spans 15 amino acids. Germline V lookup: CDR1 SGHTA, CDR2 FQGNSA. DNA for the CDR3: TGTGCCAGCAGCTTATACCCCCTTGGCTCCTACGAGCAGTACTTC. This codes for CASSLYPLGSYEQYF.

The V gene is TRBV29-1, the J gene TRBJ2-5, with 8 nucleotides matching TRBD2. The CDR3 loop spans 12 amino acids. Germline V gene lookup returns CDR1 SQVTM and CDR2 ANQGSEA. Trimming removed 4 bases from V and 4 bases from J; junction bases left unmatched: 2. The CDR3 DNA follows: TGCAGCGTTGTCCGGGGGGGAGAGACCCAGTACTTC. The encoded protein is CSVVRGGETQYF.

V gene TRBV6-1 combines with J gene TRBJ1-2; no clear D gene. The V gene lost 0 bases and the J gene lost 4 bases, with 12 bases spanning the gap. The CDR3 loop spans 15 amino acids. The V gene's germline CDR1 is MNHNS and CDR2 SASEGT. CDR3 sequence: CASSEALQQIYGYTF. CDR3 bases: TGTGCCAGCAGTGAAGCGCTTCAGCAGATCTATGGCTACACCTTC.